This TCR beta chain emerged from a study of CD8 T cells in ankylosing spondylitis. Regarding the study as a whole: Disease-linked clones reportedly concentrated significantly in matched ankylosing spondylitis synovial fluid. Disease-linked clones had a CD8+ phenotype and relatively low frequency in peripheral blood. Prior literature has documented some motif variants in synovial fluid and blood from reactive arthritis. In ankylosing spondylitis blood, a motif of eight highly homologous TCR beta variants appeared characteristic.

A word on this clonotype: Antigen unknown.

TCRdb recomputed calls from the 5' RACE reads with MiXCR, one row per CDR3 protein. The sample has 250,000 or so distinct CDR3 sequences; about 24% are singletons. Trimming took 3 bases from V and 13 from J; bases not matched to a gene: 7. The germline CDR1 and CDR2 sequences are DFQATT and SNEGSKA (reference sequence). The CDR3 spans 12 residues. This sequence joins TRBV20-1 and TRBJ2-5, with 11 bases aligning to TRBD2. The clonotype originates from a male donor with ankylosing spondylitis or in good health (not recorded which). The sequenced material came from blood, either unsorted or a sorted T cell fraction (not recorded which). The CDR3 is CSASLAGGPRYF. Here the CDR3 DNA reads TGCAGTGCTAGCTTAGCGGGGGGGCCTCGGTACTTC.